Each of the 30 T cell receptor beta chains below was sequenced from the same sample in a study of shared clonotypes between healthy human individuals. Repertoires were generated with immunoSEQ multiplex PCR, while TCRdb's copy carries only in-frame clones and drops some. This table has 520,000 or so clones, 60% to 85% appearing once. Material for sequencing was PBMCs. These receptors were collected from a woman in her forties in good health. Some clones in this sample may be carry-over from other donors' samples.

The chain is built from TRBV5-6 and TRBJ2-2; D might be TRBD1 (6 bases). V lost 2 bases, J lost 3 bases, and 11 bases lay in between. Looked up from germline, CDR1 is SGHDT and CDR2 is YYEEEE. The length of the CDR3 is 15 residues. Here the CDR3 DNA reads TGTGCCAGCAGCTTTTACAGGGATTACACCGGGGAGCTGTTTTTT. Translating it yields CASSFYRDYTGELFF.

This chain connects TRBV4-3 to TRBJ2-3, with 8 bases aligning to TRBD2. This CDR3 is built from 17 residues. With V trimmed by 4 bases and J by 3 bases, 12 bases remained unmatched. CDR1 LGHNA and CDR2 YSLEER come from the germline V gene. The CDR3 nucleotides are TGCGCCAGCAGCCGAGGTTGGGGTAGCGGGGCGACAGATACGCAGTATTTT. Translated: CASSRGWGSGATDTQYF.

The V and J genes are TRBV11-2 and TRBJ1-5; no clear D gene. CDR1 and CDR2 from the germline V gene are SGHAT and FQNNGV. V was trimmed by 1 base and J by 2 bases, leaving 15 bases between them. The CDR3 has 17 residues. The CDR3 protein is CASSLVQASVGNQPQHF. Here the CDR3 DNA reads TGTGCCAGCAGCTTAGTTCAGGCCTCGGTTGGCAATCAGCCCCAGCATTTT.

This clone turned up a few times. This chain uses TRBV11-2 with TRBJ1-5; no firm D call. Germline-derived CDR1 and CDR2 are SGHAT and FQNNGV. CDR3 length equals 12 residues. V lost 0 bases, J lost 5 bases, and 2 bases lay in between. The CDR3 nucleotides read TGTGCCAGCAGCTTAGATGATCAGCCCCAGCATTTT. The encoded protein is CASSLDDQPQHF.

This chain links TRBV6-5 with TRBJ1-2; D might be TRBD1 (6 bases). This CDR3 is 15 amino acids long. V shed 6 bases and J shed 1 base, with 15 bases lying between them. Germline loops: CDR1 MNHEY, CDR2 SVGAGI. This CDR3 is CASRFAGANNYGYTF. The CDR3 DNA is TGTGCCAGCAGATTTGCAGGGGCCAATAACTATGGCTACACCTTC.

The V and J genes are TRBV14 and TRBJ2-7, with 11 positions matching TRBD1. CDR3 size: 16 residues. V gave up 5 bases and J gave up 2 bases; unmatched junction bases: 8. CDR1 is SGHDN and CDR2 is FVKESK in the germline V gene. The DNA for the CDR3 is TGTGCCAGCAGCGAATCCGGGACAGGGGGTGCCTACGAGCAGTACTTC. It codes for CASSESGTGGAYEQYF.

The rearrangement uses TRBV29-1 and TRBJ1-1; D not certain. This CDR3 has 15 residues. The ends were cut back, 2 bases at V and 1 base at J, with 14 bases in the middle. The V gene's germline CDR1 is SQVTM and CDR2 ANQGSEA. CDR3 in DNA: TGCAGCGTTGAATTTCCGGGAAACCCGAACACTGAAGCTTTCTTT. This translates into CSVEFPGNPNTEAFF.

This clone was found a few times. The rearrangement joins TRBV10-2 to TRBJ2-1; D is possibly TRBD2 (6 bases). The CDR3 runs to 13 residues. V lost 6 bases to trimming and J lost 2 bases, with 8 bases between them. Germline lookup yields CDR1 WSHSY and CDR2 SAAADI. This CDR3 reads CASSGSPYNEQFF. The CDR3 DNA is TGCGCCAGCAGCGGGAGCCCCTACAATGAGCAGTTCTTC.

This chain uses TRBV6-1 with TRBJ1-5, with TRBD1 identical over 11 bases. The CDR3 is 13 amino acids. After removal of 6 bases from V and 9 bases from J, the junction contained 4 bases not matched to a gene. Per the germline V gene, CDR1 is MNHNS and CDR2 is SASEGT. CDR3 in amino acids: CASSGTGGRPQHF. DNA for the CDR3: TGTGCCAGCAGCGGGACAGGGGGGCGGCCCCAGCATTTT.

This sequence joins TRBV28 and TRBJ1-3; a weak D match, TRBD1 (6 bases). This CDR3 contains 14 residues. V was pared by 3 bases and J by 7 bases, with 13 bases between. CDR1 is MDHEN and CDR2 is SYDVKM in the germline V gene. The CDR3 sequence: CASSLQGFPNTIYF. The CDR3 coding sequence is TGTGCCAGCAGTTTGCAGGGGTTCCCGAACACCATATATTTT.

The chain joins TRBV18 to TRBJ2-2, with D hard to call. This CDR3 has 15 amino acids. Germline lookup yields CDR1 KGHSH and CDR2 LQKENI. The ends were cut back, 6 bases at V and 0 bases at J, with 11 bases in the middle. The CDR3 protein is CASSLSRANTGELFF. The CDR3 region has the DNA TGTGCCAGCTCTCTCTCTCGGGCGAACACCGGGGAGCTGTTTTTT.

This clone has more than one count but fewer than ten. This chain connects TRBV6-6 to TRBJ1-4; D unresolved. V was pared by 0 bases and J by 8 bases, with 16 bases between. Germline CDR1 is MNHNY and CDR2 is SVGAGI (reference sequence). The CDR3 runs 16 residues. The CDR3: CASSYSSEGGGEKLFF. The CDR3 bases are TGTGCCAGCAGTTACTCGAGTGAAGGAGGAGGGGAAAAACTGTTTTTT.

This rearrangement joins TRBV6-1 to TRBJ2-2; TRBD1 or TRBD2 may be the D gene (9 bases each). Germline V CDR1 and CDR2: MNHNS, SASEGT. Trimming removed 2 bases from V and 5 bases from J, with 24 bases in between. This CDR3 has 19 amino acids. CDR3 sequence: CASSESGTGTSMGTGELFF. Written as DNA, the CDR3 is TGTGCCAGCAGTGAATCTGGGACAGGGACTAGCATGGGGACCGGGGAGCTGTTTTTT.

The chain uses TRBV4-2 and TRBJ2-7; D tentatively reads TRBD1 or TRBD2 (5 bases each). The CDR3 totals 16 residues. Germline V CDR1 and CDR2: LGHNA, YNFKEQ. V lost 4 bases and J 2 bases, leaving 18 bases between the germline ends. CDR3 sequence reads: CASSRTPGTVPYEQYF. CDR3 sequence (DNA): TGTGCCAGCAGCCGCACCCCCGGGACGGTCCCCTACGAGCAGTACTTC.

This clone was seen a handful of times. A read error may account for a junction end that differs from germline. Other DNA sequences of this sample code for an identical CDR3. The chain employs TRBV18 and TRBJ2-7; D unclear. The CDR3 contains 13 residues. Germline V gene lookup returns CDR1 KGHSH and CDR2 LQKENI. CDR3 sequence reads: CASSPLGPYEQYF. The CDR3 nucleotides read TGTGCCAGCTCGCCACTGGGTCCCTACGAGCAGTACTTC.

This clone was seen repeatedly, ten times or more. The genes are TRBV4-3 and TRBJ2-1; D gene unclear. Germline V CDR1 and CDR2: LGHNA, YSLEER. The CDR3 sequence is 14 residues long. V lost 0 bases, J lost 6 bases, and 9 bases lay in between. Here the CDR3 reads CASSQDLTVNEQFF. Written as DNA, the CDR3 is TGCGCCAGCAGCCAAGATTTAACAGTCAATGAGCAGTTCTTC.

This clone was found once. This chain uses TRBV18 with TRBJ1-1; a possible D gene is TRBD1 (6 bases). Trimming removed 0 bases at V and 3 bases at J, with 14 bases between. Germline lookup yields CDR1 KGHSH and CDR2 LQKENI. The CDR3 totals 16 residues. The CDR3 DNA is TGTGCCAGCTCACCACCTGTGCGCAGGGGCCACACTGAAGCTTTCTTT. As protein: CASSPPVRRGHTEAFF.

V usage is TRBV27 and J usage is TRBJ2-1, with D maybe TRBD1 (5 bases). The CDR3 has 11 residues. Germline V CDR1 and CDR2: MNHEY, SMNVEV (reference sequence). V lost 5 bases and J 9 bases, leaving 8 bases between the germline ends. CDR3 in amino acids: CASSRGTEQFF. In nucleotides, the CDR3 is TGTGCCAGCAGTAGGGGAACTGAGCAGTTCTTC.

This chain uses TRBV7-2 with TRBJ2-1; 7 bases line up with TRBD1. Germline CDR1 is SGHTA and CDR2 is FQGNSA. The CDR3 consists of 13 residues. With V trimmed by 5 bases and J by 9 bases, 7 bases remained unmatched. The CDR3 sequence is CASSTTGDSEQFF. CDR3 sequence (DNA): TGTGCCAGCAGCACAACAGGGGATAGTGAGCAGTTCTTC.

The CDR3, as DNA: TGTGCCAGCAGGGCAAGACGGGAGGGAGGCTACACCTTC. Translation: CASRARREGGYTF. This chain links TRBV6-1 with TRBJ1-2; D not certain. The CDR3 is 13 amino acids. The ends were cut back, 6 bases at V and 8 bases at J, with 16 bases in the middle. Germline loops: CDR1 MNHNS, CDR2 SASEGT.

The chain couples TRBV7-3 to TRBJ2-2; TRBD2 agrees at 12 bases. From germline, CDR1 is SGHTA and CDR2 FQGTGA. Losses at the gene ends were 5 bases for V and 3 bases for J; bases not matched to a gene: 4. The CDR3 contains 16 residues. CDR3: CASSLTSGSDTGELFF. CDR3 coding DNA: TGTGCCAGCAGCCTGACTAGCGGGAGTGACACCGGGGAGCTGTTTTTT. Looking up the rest from reference TRBV7-3 and TRBJ2-2 gives the full variable domain: GAGVSQTPSNKVTEKGKYVELRCDPISGHTALYWYRQSLGQGPEFLIYFQGTGAADDSGLPNDRFFAVRPEGSVSTLKIQRTERGDSAVYLCASSLTSGSDTGELFFGEGSRLTVL.

This chain joins TRBV9 and TRBJ2-6; possible D gene TRBD1, 6 bases. The CDR3 is made up of 15 amino acids. The germline CDR1 and CDR2 sequences are SGDLS and YYNGEE. Between the trimmed V and J ends, which lost 4 bases and 6 bases, there was a span of 14 bases. The CDR3 nucleotides are TGTGCCAGCAGCACGGGACAACTAATGGCCAACGTCCTGACTTTC. It codes for CASSTGQLMANVLTF.

The chain employs TRBV19 and TRBJ2-3; D possibly corresponds to TRBD2 (5 bases). The germline gives CDR1 LNHDA, CDR2 SQIVND (reference sequence). The ends were cut back, 7 bases at V and 1 base at J, with 9 bases in the middle. The CDR3 loop spans 13 amino acids. The CDR3 region is CASKRSGTDTQYF. The CDR3 DNA reads TGTGCCAGTAAGCGGTCGGGCACAGATACGCAGTATTTT.

J is TRBJ1-1 and V is TRBV5-1; D unclear. This CDR3 spans 14 amino acids. The V gene lost 0 bases and the J gene lost 8 bases, with 14 bases spanning the gap. CDR1 is SGHRS, CDR2 YFSETQ, per germline. The CDR3 DNA follows: TGCGCCAGCAGCTTGGCCGAGGGCGCCGGGGAAGCTTTCTTT. Translated: CASSLAEGAGEAFF.

V and J are TRBV30 and TRBJ2-4; weak D call: TRBD1 (5 bases). Germline V lookup: CDR1 GTSNPN, CDR2 SVGIG (reference sequence). Trimming cost V 2 bases and J 3 bases, with 11 bases left between them. The length of the CDR3 is 14 residues. This chain's CDR3 is CAWSPRDGKNIQYF. Here the CDR3 DNA reads TGTGCCTGGAGTCCCAGGGATGGCAAAAACATTCAGTACTTC.

V is TRBV1 and J is TRBJ2-3; the DNA was not compared with TRBD1, the D call given in the table. TRBV1 is a pseudogene. The CDR3 is made up of 16 amino acids. This CDR3 is CTSSLAEGQSTDTQYF. DNA for the CDR3: TGCACCAGCAGCCTAGCTGAGGGACAGAGCACAGATACGCAGTATTTT.

V is TRBV5-5 and J is TRBJ1-5; the D is unclear. The CDR3 contains 13 residues. From germline, CDR1 is SGHKS and CDR2 YYEKEE (reference sequence). V was trimmed by 6 bases and J by 4 bases, leaving 11 bases between them. The CDR3: CASTEHDNQPQHF. Written as DNA, the CDR3 is TGTGCCAGCACGGAACACGATAATCAGCCCCAGCATTTT.

This chain uses TRBV28 with TRBJ2-1, with D maybe TRBD1 (6 bases). This CDR3 spans 12 amino acids. The V and J ends lost 5 bases and 10 bases respectively, with 12 bases between them. Germline CDR1 reads MDHEN; CDR2 reads SYDVKM. The CDR3 sequence: CASSRGGLEQFF. CDR3 sequence (DNA): TGTGCCAGCAGTAGAGGGGGTCTGGAGCAGTTCTTC.

This chain uses TRBV9 with TRBJ2-5; 12 bases agree with TRBD2. Matching the DNA end better, TRBJ2-7 makes the J call doubtful. Looked up from germline, CDR1 is SGDLS and CDR2 is YYNGEE. The CDR3 consists of 14 residues. This CDR3 is CASSPGTSGYEQYF. In DNA, the CDR3 is TGTGCCAGCAGCCCCGGGACTAGCGGGTACGAGCAGTACTTC.

The chain couples TRBV2 to TRBJ2-3; 7 bases agree with TRBD2. J lost 6 bases, V lost 7 bases, and 10 bases had no gene match. Per the germline V gene, CDR1 is SNHLY and CDR2 is FYNNEI. This CDR3 is built from 14 residues. The CDR3 sequence is CASKGLAAADTQYF. CDR3 nucleotides: TGTGCCAGCAAGGGGCTAGCGGCCGCGGATACGCAGTATTTT. Based on the CDR3 plus reference TRBV2 and TRBJ2-3, the full variable domain is EPEVTQTPSHQVTQMGQEVILRCVPISNHLYFYWYRQILGQKVEFLVSFYNNEISEKSEIFDDQFSVERPDGSNFTLKIRSTKLEDSAMYFCASKGLAAADTQYFGPGTRLTVL.